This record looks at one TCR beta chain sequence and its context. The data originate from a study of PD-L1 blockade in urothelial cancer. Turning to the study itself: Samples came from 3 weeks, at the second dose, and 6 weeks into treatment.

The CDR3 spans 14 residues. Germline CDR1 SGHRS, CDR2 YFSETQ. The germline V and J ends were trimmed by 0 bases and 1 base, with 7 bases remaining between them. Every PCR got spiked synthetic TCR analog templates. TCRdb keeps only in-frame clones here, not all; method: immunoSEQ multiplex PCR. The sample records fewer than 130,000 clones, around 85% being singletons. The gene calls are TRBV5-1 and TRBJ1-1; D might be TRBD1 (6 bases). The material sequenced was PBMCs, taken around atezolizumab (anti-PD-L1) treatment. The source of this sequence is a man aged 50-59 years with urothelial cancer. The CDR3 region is CASSLGQENTEAFF. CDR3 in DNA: TGCGCCAGCAGCTTGGGACAGGAGAACACTGAAGCTTTCTTT.